Below are 16 T cell receptor beta chains sequenced from a single sample in a study of cytomegalovirus exposure and HLA in healthy donors. PCR employed 60 Vbeta and 13 Jbeta primers. TCRdb's copy holds only in-frame clones and misses some; the assay was immunoSEQ multiplex PCR. The sample lists about 200,000 clones; around 80% were seen once. The sample consisted of PBMCs. The receptors here all came from a man in his forties or fifties in good health and CMV-seronegative.

This clone came up once. CDR3 bases: TGTGCCAGCAGCTTGGGGACAGGGGGTTCCTCCTACGAGCAGTACTTC. The encoded protein is CASSLGTGGSSYEQYF. This sequence joins TRBV5-6 and TRBJ2-7; 10 nucleotides match TRBD1. V shed 0 bases and J 0 bases; nucleotides not matched to a gene: 3. Germline CDR1 is SGHDT and CDR2 is YYEEEE. This CDR3 region has 16 residues.

This clone was counted only a few times. The chain links TRBV9 to TRBJ2-1; 15 bases are a match to TRBD2. The germline V gene has CDR1 SGDLS and CDR2 YYNGEE. V gave up 4 bases and J gave up 6 bases; unmatched junction bases: 5. The CDR3 totals 16 residues. This CDR3 reads CASSPRTSGGANEQFF. In DNA form, the CDR3 reads TGTGCCAGCAGCCCCCGGACTAGCGGGGGGGCCAATGAGCAGTTCTTC.

J is TRBJ1-1 and V is TRBV28; 7 bases are a match to TRBD1. The germline V gene has CDR1 MDHEN and CDR2 SYDVKM. CDR3 length equals 15 residues. The junction had 6 bases not matched to a gene; V was cut back by 4 bases and J by 1 base. The CDR3 loop is CASSSPGQSNTEAFF. CDR3 in DNA: TGTGCCAGCAGTTCACCGGGACAGTCGAACACTGAAGCTTTCTTT.

The chain combines TRBV28 with TRBJ2-7, with 8 bases matching TRBD2. Germline values: CDR1 MDHEN, CDR2 SYDVKM. Germline trimming cut 6 bases from V and 6 bases from J; bases unmatched to any gene: 7. The CDR3 contains 13 residues. The CDR3 here is CASRPGLALEQYF. CDR3 DNA sequence: TGTGCCAGCAGACCCGGACTAGCCCTCGAGCAGTACTTC.

The sample holds one count of this clone. This chain links TRBV6-1 with TRBJ1-6; D is perhaps TRBD1 (6 bases). The V gene's germline CDR1 is MNHNS and CDR2 SASEGT. The CDR3 spans 14 residues. V was clipped by 6 bases and J by 10 bases, with 16 bases between them. The CDR3 coding sequence is TGTGCCAGCAGGGAGGTGGGGGCGGGCTCACCCCTCCACTTT. Translated: CASREVGAGSPLHF.

This clone was observed a single time. The CDR3 bases are TGTGCCAGCTCACCACCGGCAGGGAACGAGCAGTACTTC. Translation gives CASSPPAGNEQYF. The V and J genes are TRBV18 and TRBJ2-7; TRBD1 is a possible D gene (5 bases). Trimming shortened V by 0 bases and J by 5 bases, and 8 bases separated the two germline ends. The CDR3 has 13 amino acids. Germline CDR1 and CDR2: KGHSH and LQKENI.

The J gene is TRBJ1-2, the V gene TRBV5-1; 9 bases map to TRBD1. This CDR3 has 13 amino acids. Trimming removed 3 bases from V and 3 bases from J; junction bases left unmatched: 0. The germline V gene has CDR1 SGHRS and CDR2 YFSETQ. The CDR3 bases are TGCGCCAGCAGCTGGGACAGGGACTATGGCTACACCTTC. Translated: CASSWDRDYGYTF. The variable domain in full, with the rest retrieved from reference TRBV5-1 and TRBJ1-2, is KAGVTQTPRYLIKTRGQQVTLSCSPISGHRSVSWYQQTPGQGLQFLFEYFSETQRNKGNFPGRFSGRQFSNSRSEMNVSTLELGDSALYLCASSWDRDYGYTFGSGTRLTVV.

The V and J genes are TRBV5-8 and TRBJ2-1; unclear D gene. This CDR3 has 14 amino acids. Germline V lookup: CDR1 SGHTS, CDR2 YDEGEE. The ends were cut back, 5 bases at V and 4 bases at J, with 13 bases in the middle. CDR3 nucleotides: TGTGCCAGCAGTCCTCAATTGCGTTACAATGAGCAGTTCTTC. Protein: CASSPQLRYNEQFF.

The chain combines TRBV10-3 with TRBJ2-2; TRBD1 aligns across 7 bases. Germline CDR1 and CDR2: ENHRY and SYGVKD. V trimming: 0 bases; J trimming: 1 base; junction bases outside the gene matches: 8. The CDR3 length is 18 residues. CDR3 sequence: CAISESIKDRWNTGELFF. The CDR3 bases are TGTGCCATCAGTGAGTCAATAAAGGACAGGTGGAACACCGGGGAGCTGTTTTTT.

The chain employs TRBV7-2 and TRBJ2-1; 12 nucleotides align to TRBD2. CDR1 and CDR2 (germline): SGHTA, FQGNSA. V dropped 5 bases and J dropped 6; count of bases not matched to a gene: 5. The CDR3 contains 15 residues. Here the CDR3 reads CASSTGLAGTNEQFF. CDR3 nucleotides: TGTGCCAGCAGCACAGGACTAGCGGGGACCAATGAGCAGTTCTTC.

This rearrangement joins TRBV19 to TRBJ2-1; TRBD2 aligns across 8 bases. The germline V gene has CDR1 LNHDA and CDR2 SQIVND (reference sequence). The junction had 6 bases not matched to a gene; V was cut back by 4 bases and J by 7 bases. This CDR3 contains 14 residues. In DNA form, the CDR3 reads TGTGCCAGTAGTAAGAGCGGGAGTGGTAATGAGCAGTTCTTC. It codes for CASSKSGSGNEQFF.

This clone was recorded a few times. A junction boundary mismatches the germline segment, possibly from a read error. The genes are TRBV7-9 and TRBJ1-1, with 7 bases fitting TRBD1. The CDR3 runs to 14 residues. The germline V gene has CDR1 SEHNR and CDR2 FQNEAQ (reference sequence). The CDR3 here is CSSIANRGRTEAFF. CDR3 sequence (DNA): TGTTCCAGCATCGCCAACAGGGGACGCACTGAAGCTTTCTTT.

The chain has TRBV7-9 and TRBJ1-1; D unclear. V lost 7 bases and J lost 8, with 14 bases in between. This CDR3 contains 12 residues. CDR1 is SEHNR and CDR2 is FQNEAQ in the germline V gene (reference sequence). This chain's CDR3 is CASINPNREAFF. CDR3 DNA: TGTGCCAGCATCAACCCCAACAGAGAAGCTTTCTTT.

The V and J genes are TRBV5-1 and TRBJ1-5, with D possibly TRBD1 on 5 matching bases. The germline V gene encodes CDR1 SGHRS and CDR2 YFSETQ. Trimming pared 2 bases from V and 2 bases from J, leaving 11 bases between. The CDR3 contains 15 residues. The CDR3 nucleotides are TGCGCCAGCAGCTTTACAACAGGAGGCAATCAGCCCCAGCATTTT. This encodes CASSFTTGGNQPQHF.

The table lists this clone with a count of one. The gene calls are TRBV10-3 and TRBJ1-2; D is ambiguous. V gave up 3 bases and J gave up 4 bases, with 9 bases separating them. This CDR3 comprises 13 residues. Germline values: CDR1 ENHRY, CDR2 SYGVKD. The CDR3: CAISDLRLYGYTF. In nucleotides, the CDR3 is TGTGCCATCAGTGATTTGAGACTCTATGGCTACACCTTC.

This CDR3 reads CASSFGQGSDTQYF. In DNA, the CDR3 is TGTGCCAGCAGCTTTGGACAGGGGTCAGATACGCAGTATTTT. V gene TRBV7-2 combines with J gene TRBJ2-3; 9 bases align to TRBD1. CDR3 length equals 14 residues. Trimming at V came to 3 bases and at J to 4 bases, leaving 2 bases not matched to a gene. CDR1 is SGHTA, CDR2 FQGNSA, per germline. The entire variable domain, with the rest obtained from reference TRBV7-2 and TRBJ2-3, is as follows: GAGVSQSPSNKVTEKGKDVELRCDPISGHTALYWYRQSLGQGLEFLIYFQGNSAPDKSGLPSDRFSAERTGGSVSTLTIQRTQQEDSAVYLCASSFGQGSDTQYFGPGTRLTVL.